This is a list of T cell receptor beta chains from one sample in a study of cytomegalovirus exposure and HLA in healthy donors. Data came from immunoSEQ multiplex PCR; TCRdb stores just in-frame clones and leaves some out. The sample yields roughly 130,000 clones, roughly two thirds seen once. Sequencing was performed on PBMCs. The receptors stem from a young man in good health and CMV-seropositive. The CDR3 runs from the conserved cysteine through the conserved F or W. The D gene is left open where the match is weak. Expanded clones are given a class, and other clones once, few, many or no size at all.

d_gene,j_gene,v_gene,abundance,CDR3nt,CDR3aa
-,TRBJ2-7,TRBV7-2,few,TGTGCCAGCAGCTTAGGGGCAGGGCTTGCCTACGAGCAGTACTTC,CASSLGAGLAYEQYF
-,TRBJ1-1,TRBV28,-,TGTGCCAGCAAAAGTTGGGGGACTTCGAACACTGAAGCTTTCTTT,CASKSWGTSNTEAFF
-,TRBJ2-7,TRBV14,once,TGTGCCAGCAGCCAAGATTATAGGAGGACAGTCTCCTACGAGCAGTACTTC,CASSQDYRRTVSYEQYF
TRBD2,TRBJ2-5,TRBV6-5,-,TGTGCCAGCAGTTACTCCCTAAGCGGGATGATCGAGACCCAGTACTTC,CASSYSLSGMIETQYF
TRBD2,TRBJ2-5,TRBV7-6,-,TGTGCCAGCAGTCTGGCGGGAGAAGGGATCAGGGAGCAGTACTTC,CASSLAGEGIREQYF
TRBD2,TRBJ2-3,TRBV7-9,-,TGTGCCAGCAGCTCCTCGACTAGCATCCGCACAGATACGCAGTATTTT,CASSSSTSIRTDTQYF
TRBD2,TRBJ2-7,TRBV5-1,-,TGCGCCAGCAGCCCGGGACTAGAACTCTACGAGCAGTACTTC,CASSPGLELYEQYF
TRBD1,TRBJ2-7,TRBV5-6,-,TGTGCCAGCAGCACGGGACAGGTGTACGAGCAGTACTTC,CASSTGQVYEQYF
-,TRBJ1-1,TRBV5-8,few,TGTGCCAGCAGCTTGGCAGGGATCGGCACTGAAGCTTTCTTT,CASSLAGIGTEAFF
-,TRBJ2-7,TRBV29-1,-,TGCAGCGTTGAAGATAACGGCTACGAGCAGTACTTC,CSVEDNGYEQYF
TRBD1,TRBJ2-7,TRBV5-1,once,TGCGCCAGCAGTGTAGGGGACAGTGCCTACGAGCAGTACTTC,CASSVGDSAYEQYF
-,TRBJ1-5,TRBV28,-,TGTGCCAGCAGCCCCCTTGGAGGGGCCGCCTATAGCAATCAGCCCCAGCATTTT,CASSPLGGAAYSNQPQHF
-,TRBJ2-7,TRBV4-1,-,TGCGCCAGCAGCCAGGACCTAGCAAACCCCGAGCAGTACTTC,CASSQDLANPEQYF
TRBD1,TRBJ2-5,TRBV7-9,-,TGTGCCAGCAGCGACCAAAACAGGGGGCTCGTAGAGACCCAGTACTTC,CASSDQNRGLVETQYF
-,TRBJ2-2,TRBV5-1,-,TGCGCCAGCAGCTTTACCCCCACAGTTGCGAACACCGGGGAGCTGTTTTTT,CASSFTPTVANTGELFF
TRBD2,TRBJ2-3,TRBV4-1,-,TGCGCCAGCAGCCAAGATCCGCCAGCGGGAAGGGCAGATACGCAGTATTTT,CASSQDPPAGRADTQYF
TRBD1,TRBJ1-1,TRBV9,-,TGTGCCAGCAGCGTAGGCAAGGGGGCAGGGAGGACTGAAGCTTTCTTT,CASSVGKGAGRTEAFF
TRBD2,TRBJ2-5,TRBV2,-,TGTGCCAGCAATGTTCGGGGGGGCGAAGAGACCCAGTACTTC,CASNVRGGEETQYF
-,TRBJ2-7,TRBV7-8,-,TGTGCCAGCAGCTCTCCGGGATACTTTTACGAGCAGTACTTC,CASSSPGYFYEQYF
TRBD1,TRBJ1-2,TRBV4-1,-,TGCGCCAGCAGCCATCCGGACAGGGTGTACGGCTACACCTTC,CASSHPDRVYGYTF
-,TRBJ2-5,TRBV28,-,TGTGCCAGCAGTCCCCCCCAGCTTAGCGAACAAGAGACCCAGTACTTC,CASSPPQLSEQETQYF
TRBD1,TRBJ1-1,TRBV15,-,TGTGCCACCAGCAGAGGTCGGGACAGGGGGAACACTGAAGCTTTCTTT,CATSRGRDRGNTEAFF
-,TRBJ1-4,TRBV5-6,-,TGTGCCAGCAGCTTGTACGGCAGGGTGAATGAAAAACTGTTTTTT,CASSLYGRVNEKLFF
TRBD1,TRBJ1-3,TRBV5-1,-,TGCGCCAGCAGCGTGGGACAGGATGGAAACACCATATATTTT,CASSVGQDGNTIYF
-,TRBJ1-5,TRBV18,-,TGTGCCAGCTCACCGCAGCCAACCCTGGCGGGCAATCAGCCCCAGCATTTT,CASSPQPTLAGNQPQHF
TRBD1,TRBJ1-5,TRBV5-4,few,TGTGCCAGCAGCTTGGCAAGAGACAGGGGGCTTTCGGGCAATCAGCCCCAGCATTTT,CASSLARDRGLSGNQPQHF